This entry features one TCR beta chain sequence. Generated by immunoSEQ multiplex PCR, the TCRdb table keeps only in-frame clones and is missing some. The sample yields fewer than 80,000 clones, 70% to 90% seen once. The CDR3 contains 17 residues. Germline trimming cut 3 bases from V and 5 bases from J; bases unmatched to any gene: 8. Per germline, CDR1 SGHVS and CDR2 FNYEAQ. The entry originates in a study of Tregs in tolerant kidney transplant recipients. The sequence derives from a human donor who received a combined kidney and bone marrow transplant. The source material was CD4+ T cells from blood, sampled before the transplant. This sequence joins TRBV7-6 and TRBJ1-4; 11 nucleotides match TRBD1. The chain's CDR3 is CASSFRPGQGANEKLFF. The CDR3 DNA is TGTGCCAGCAGCTTTAGACCCGGACAGGGGGCGAATGAAAAACTGTTTTTT.